This T cell receptor beta chain was captured in a study of beta chain features in type 1 diabetes. Study-wide results and caveats: VDJ junctions in type 1 diabetes patients carried more deletions and fewer insertions. Naive, central memory and Treg TCRB repertoires seemed to resemble each other more closely in patients than they did in healthy donors. High TCR expression in some cells could lead to their over-representation in cDNA sequencing.

The CDR3 spans 12 residues. Looked up from germline, CDR1 is LNHDA and CDR2 is SQIVND (reference sequence). Deletions cut 9 bases from V and 4 bases from J, with 12 bases between. This clone was picked up a small number of times. Its target is not known. The whole isolated RNA underwent reverse transcription, so sequencing captured expressed TCRB transcripts. The table came from immunoSEQ multiplex PCR; TCRdb's copy has only in-frame clones and leaves some out. The repertoire holds around 400,000 clones, with less than 15% as singletons. V usage is TRBV19 and J usage is TRBJ2-5; D is undetermined. The sequence came from a young woman in good health. The material sequenced was naive CD4+ T cells from blood. This chain's CDR3 is CASRETGETQYF. CDR3 in DNA: TGTGCCAGCCGCGAGACGGGAGAGACCCAGTACTTC.